This record looks at one T cell receptor beta chain sequence and its context. The data derive from a study of blood T cell repertoires in COVID-19. Background on the study: Nucleic acid was either cDNA or gDNA, and it came from T cells, B-cell-depleted T cells, or PBMCs.

In the source study's methods: For nucleated cells, counts were estimated from reference gene primer amplification. The repertoire was sequenced with immunoSEQ multiplex PCR; TCRdb's copy has only in-frame clones and lacks some. The D gene and trimming were derived from the DNA, and the V and J assignments and clone size from that table. The repertoire holds over 200,000 clones, with around nine tenths as singletons. The CDR3 loop spans 15 amino acids. Trimming took off 4 bases at V and 6 bases at J, with 17 bases between the two ends. Germline lookup yields CDR1 SGHRS and CDR2 YFSETQ. This rearrangement joins TRBV5-1 to TRBJ1-5; D might be TRBD1 (6 bases). Sequences were obtained from peripheral blood. The receptor comes from a man aged 55 to 70 who had recovered from COVID-19. DNA of the CDR3: TGCGCCAGCAGCACAGGCGGGGGGGCTAGTCAGCCCCAGCATTTT. It yields the protein CASSTGGGASQPQHF.